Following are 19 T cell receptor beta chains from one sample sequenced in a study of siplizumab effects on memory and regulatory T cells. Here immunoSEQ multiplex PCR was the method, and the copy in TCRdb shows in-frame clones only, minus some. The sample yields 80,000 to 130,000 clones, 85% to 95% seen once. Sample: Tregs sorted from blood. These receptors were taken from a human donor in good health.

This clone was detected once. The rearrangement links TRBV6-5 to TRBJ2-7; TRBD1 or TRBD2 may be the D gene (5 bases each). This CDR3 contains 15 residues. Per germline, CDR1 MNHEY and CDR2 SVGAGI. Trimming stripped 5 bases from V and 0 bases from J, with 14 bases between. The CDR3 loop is CASSLEFGASYEQYF. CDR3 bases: TGTGCCAGCAGTCTCGAATTCGGGGCCTCCTACGAGCAGTACTTC.

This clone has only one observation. The CDR3 DNA sequence: TGTGCCATCAGTGGGTCGGCGGGAGTCTCCTACGAGCAGTACTTC. Protein: CAISGSAGVSYEQYF. The gene calls are TRBV10-3 and TRBJ2-7; TRBD2 agrees at 7 bases. This CDR3 is 15 amino acids long. V lost 4 bases and J lost 0; bases outside the gene matches: 6. CDR1 is ENHRY, CDR2 SYGVKD, per germline.

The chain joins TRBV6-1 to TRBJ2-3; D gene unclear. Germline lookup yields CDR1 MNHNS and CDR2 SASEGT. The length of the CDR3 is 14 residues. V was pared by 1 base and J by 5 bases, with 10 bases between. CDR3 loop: CASSEGVYVDTQYF. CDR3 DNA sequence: TGTGCCAGCAGTGAAGGGGTTTATGTAGATACGCAGTATTTT.

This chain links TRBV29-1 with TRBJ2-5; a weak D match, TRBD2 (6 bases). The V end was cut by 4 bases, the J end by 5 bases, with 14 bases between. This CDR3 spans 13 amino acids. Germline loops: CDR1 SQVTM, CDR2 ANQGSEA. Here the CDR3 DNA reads TGCAGCGTTGGTTGGGGACGGGGGGAGACCCAGTACTTC. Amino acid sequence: CSVGWGRGETQYF. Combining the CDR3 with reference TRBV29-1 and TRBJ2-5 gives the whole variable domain SAVISQKPSRDICQRGTSLTIQCQVDSQVTMMFWYRQQPGQSLTLIATANQGSEATYESGFVIDKFPISRPNLTFSTLTVSNMSPEDSSIYLCSVGWGRGETQYFGPGTRLLVL.

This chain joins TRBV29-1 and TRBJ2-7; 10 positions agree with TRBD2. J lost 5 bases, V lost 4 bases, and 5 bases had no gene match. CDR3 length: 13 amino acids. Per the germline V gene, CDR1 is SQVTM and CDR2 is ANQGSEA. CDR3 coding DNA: TGCAGCGTTGCTAGCGGGAGTGTCAACGAGCAGTACTTC. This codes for CSVASGSVNEQYF.

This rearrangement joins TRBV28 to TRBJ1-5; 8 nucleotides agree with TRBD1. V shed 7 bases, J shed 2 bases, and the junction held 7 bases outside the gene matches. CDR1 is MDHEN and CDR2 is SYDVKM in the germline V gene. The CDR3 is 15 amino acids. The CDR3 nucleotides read TGTGCCAGCACTCCCCGGGGACAGGGCAATCAGCCCCAGCATTTT. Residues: CASTPRGQGNQPQHF.

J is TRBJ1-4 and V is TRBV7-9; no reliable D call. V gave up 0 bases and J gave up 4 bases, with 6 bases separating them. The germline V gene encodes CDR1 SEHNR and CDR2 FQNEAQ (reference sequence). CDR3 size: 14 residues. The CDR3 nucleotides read TGTGCCAGCAGCTTAGCGCGGAATAATGAAAAACTGTTTTTT. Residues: CASSLARNNEKLFF.

DNA of the CDR3: TGTGCCAGCAGAACGAGCGTAGAGACCCAGTACTTC. It encodes CASRTSVETQYF. The chain carries TRBV28 and TRBJ2-5; D is unclear. This CDR3 has 12 residues. Germline assignment: CDR1 MDHEN and CDR2 SYDVKM. Deletions cut 6 bases from V and 4 bases from J, with 9 bases between.

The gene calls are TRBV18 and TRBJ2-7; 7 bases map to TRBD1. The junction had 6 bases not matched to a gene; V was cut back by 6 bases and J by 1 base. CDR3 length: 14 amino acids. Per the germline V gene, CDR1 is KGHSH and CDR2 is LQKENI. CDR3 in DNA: TGTGCCAGCTCCCTCCGGGACAGTTCCTACGAGCAGTACTTC. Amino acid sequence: CASSLRDSSYEQYF.

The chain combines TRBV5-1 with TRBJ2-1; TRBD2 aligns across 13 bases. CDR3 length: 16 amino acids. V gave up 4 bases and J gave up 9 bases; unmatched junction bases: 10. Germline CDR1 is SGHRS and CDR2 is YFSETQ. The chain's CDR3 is CASSPGLAGASGEQFF. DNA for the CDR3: TGCGCCAGCAGCCCCGGACTAGCGGGAGCTTCTGGTGAGCAGTTCTTC.

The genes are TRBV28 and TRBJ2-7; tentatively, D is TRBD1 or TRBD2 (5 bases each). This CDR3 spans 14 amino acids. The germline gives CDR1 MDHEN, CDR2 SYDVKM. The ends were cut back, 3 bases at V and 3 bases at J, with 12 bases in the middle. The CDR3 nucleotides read TGTGCCAGCAGTTTTGGGGGTCGGGTCTACGAGCAGTACTTC. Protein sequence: CASSFGGRVYEQYF.

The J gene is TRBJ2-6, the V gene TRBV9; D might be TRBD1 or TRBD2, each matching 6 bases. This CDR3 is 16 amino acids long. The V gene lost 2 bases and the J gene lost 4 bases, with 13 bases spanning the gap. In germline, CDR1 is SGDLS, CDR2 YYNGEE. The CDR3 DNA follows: TGTGCCAGCAGCGTGCGGGGACAAATCGGGGCCAACGTCCTGACTTTC. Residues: CASSVRGQIGANVLTF.

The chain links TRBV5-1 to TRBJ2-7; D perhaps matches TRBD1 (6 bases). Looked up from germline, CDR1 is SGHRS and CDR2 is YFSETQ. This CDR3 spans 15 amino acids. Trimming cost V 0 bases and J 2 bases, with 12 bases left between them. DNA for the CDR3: TGCGCCAGCAGCTTGGATGGGGGCGTTACCTACGAGCAGTACTTC. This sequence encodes CASSLDGGVTYEQYF.

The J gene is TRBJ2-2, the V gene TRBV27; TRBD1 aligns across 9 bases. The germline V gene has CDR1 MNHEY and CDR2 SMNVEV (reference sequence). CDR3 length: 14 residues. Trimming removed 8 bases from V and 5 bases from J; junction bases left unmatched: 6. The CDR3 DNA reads TGTGCCAGCCACCGACAGGGGGGGACCGGGGAGCTGTTTTTT. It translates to CASHRQGGTGELFF.

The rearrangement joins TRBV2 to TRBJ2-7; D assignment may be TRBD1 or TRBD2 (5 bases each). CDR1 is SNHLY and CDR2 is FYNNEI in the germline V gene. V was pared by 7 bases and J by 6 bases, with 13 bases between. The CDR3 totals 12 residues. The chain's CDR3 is CASTYGGGEQYF. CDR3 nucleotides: TGTGCCAGCACTTATGGGGGTGGCGAGCAGTACTTC.

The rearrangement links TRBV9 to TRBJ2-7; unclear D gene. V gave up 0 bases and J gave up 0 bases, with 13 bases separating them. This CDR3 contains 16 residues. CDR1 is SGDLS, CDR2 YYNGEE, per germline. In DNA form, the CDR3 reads TGTGCCAGCAGCGTAGGCGTGGGAAAAGGCTCCTACGAGCAGTACTTC. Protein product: CASSVGVGKGSYEQYF.

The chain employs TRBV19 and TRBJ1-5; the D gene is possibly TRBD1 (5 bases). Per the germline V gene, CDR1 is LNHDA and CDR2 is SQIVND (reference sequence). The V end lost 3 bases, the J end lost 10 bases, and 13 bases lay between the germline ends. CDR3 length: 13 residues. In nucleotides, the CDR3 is TGTGCCAGTAGTATCGAGGGGCGACGTCCCCAGCATTTT. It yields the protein CASSIEGRRPQHF.

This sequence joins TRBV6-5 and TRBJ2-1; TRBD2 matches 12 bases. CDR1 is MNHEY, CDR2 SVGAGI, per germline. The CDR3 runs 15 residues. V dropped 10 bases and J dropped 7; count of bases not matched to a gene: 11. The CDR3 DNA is TGTGCCACCCGTAGACTAGCGGGAGTGCAGAATGAGCAGTTCTTC. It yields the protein CATRRLAGVQNEQFF.

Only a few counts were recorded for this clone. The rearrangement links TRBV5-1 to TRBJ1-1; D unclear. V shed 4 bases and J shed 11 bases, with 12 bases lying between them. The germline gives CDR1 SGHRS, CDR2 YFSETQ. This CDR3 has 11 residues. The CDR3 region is CASSQHRKAFF. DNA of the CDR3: TGCGCCAGCAGCCAACATCGTAAGGCTTTCTTT.